The clone carrying this T cell receptor (beta chain) was seen repeatedly, ten times or more. Its cognate antigen is unknown. This specimen belongs to a study of CD8+CD57+ T cells in acquired aplastic anemia. Study overall: Average DNA yield from sorted CD4+ and CD8+ cells was about 2.9 ug.

TCR beta VDJ and CDR3 were profiled, and genomic DNA was the template. TCRdb called the reads again in MiXCR, with one record for every CDR3 protein. The sample records about 200,000 distinct CDR3 sequences, about 60% being singletons. It was patients with CD8+CD57+ cell expansion by flow cytometry who were chosen for sequencing. All patients had severe acquired aplastic anemia. Study conclusions and caveats: Common to patients and controls were roughly 30 CD8+ CDR3 sequences. Significant differences in CD8+ Simpson's diversity were not observed between patients and controls.

The CDR3 covers 13 residues. Trimming left V 0 bases short and J 6 bases short, with 8 bases between. Sample: sorted CD4+, CD8+, or CD8+CD57+ T cells (not recorded which) from PBMCs. This TCR was recovered from a human donor with aplastic anemia. V is TRBV12-3 or TRBV12-4 and J is TRBJ1-1; D remains unclear. The DNA for the CDR3 is TGTGCCAGCAGTTTAGCGGCAGGCTCTGAAGCTTTCTTT. Translating gives CASSLAAGSEAFF.